This T cell receptor (beta chain) originates from a study of monozygotic twins with inflammatory bowel disease. Study outcomes and limitations: Lower TCRbeta diversity (inverse Simpson) was seen in IBD patients than in healthy co-twins. Patient-to-patient differences in immunosuppressive treatment may have added variability to the repertoires.

Turning to this clonotype: Its antigen is unknown.

TCRdb reanalyzed the 5' RACE reads, giving one entry per CDR3 protein sequence and no DNA. Its table lists roughly 90,000 distinct CDR3 sequences. CDR3 size: 14 residues. The germline gives CDR1 SEHNR, CDR2 FQNEAQ (reference sequence). The receptor was isolated from a human donor with ulcerative colitis or Crohn's disease, or a healthy co-twin of an affected twin (not recorded which). The specimen was blood. The gene calls are TRBV7-9 and TRBJ1-2; TCRdb designates TRBD1, a call that cannot be tested without DNA. CDR3 amino acids: CASSRHGTGDGYTF.